The 6 T cell receptor beta chains below come from one sample, sequenced in a study of blood T cell repertoires in COVID-19. Assay: immunoSEQ multiplex PCR; the TCRdb copy retains only in-frame clones and omits some. The sample lists 80,000 to 100,000 clones, under 85% occurring once. Material: peripheral blood. The receptors originated from a man between 70 and 80 years old with acute or convalescent COVID-19.

The V gene is TRBV6-5, the J gene TRBJ1-2; D is possibly TRBD1 (5 bases). V shed 6 bases and J shed 3 bases, with 17 bases lying between them. There are 15 residues in the CDR3. Germline CDR1 MNHEY, CDR2 SVGAGI. The CDR3 here is CASRIRDLRDYGYTF. The CDR3 DNA is TGTGCCAGCAGAATCAGGGATCTTCGGGACTATGGCTACACCTTC.

V gene TRBV18 combines with J gene TRBJ1-4; D is perhaps TRBD1 (6 bases). Deletions cut 3 bases from V and 0 bases from J, with 8 bases between. The CDR3 totals 15 residues. CDR1 KGHSH and CDR2 LQKENI come from the germline V gene. The CDR3 loop reads CASSPDRTTNEKLFF. CDR3 coding DNA: TGTGCCAGCTCACCCGACAGGACAACTAATGAAAAACTGTTTTTT. Variable domain in full (rest from reference TRBV18 and TRBJ1-4): NAGVMQNPRHLVRRRGQEARLRCSPMKGHSHVYWYRQLPEEGLKFMVYLQKENIIDESGMPKERFSAEFPKEGPSILRIQQVVRGDSAAYFCASSPDRTTNEKLFFGSGTQLSVL.

This chain links TRBV18 with TRBJ1-4; TRBD1 matches at 9 bases. Germline CDR1 KGHSH, CDR2 LQKENI. The V segment lost 1 base and the J segment 7 bases; nucleotides outside the gene matches: 7. The CDR3 runs 16 residues. The CDR3 is CASSPRVGTGFEKLFF. The CDR3 DNA reads as TGTGCCAGCTCACCACGAGTTGGGACAGGGTTTGAAAAACTGTTTTTT.

The genes are TRBV5-4 and TRBJ1-5, with no clear D. Trimming removed 3 bases at V and 6 bases at J, with 19 bases between. The CDR3 is made up of 16 amino acids. Per germline, CDR1 SGHNT and CDR2 YYREEE (reference sequence). In DNA form, the CDR3 reads TGTGCCAGCAGCTCGACGGGGTTCGAGAACGGTCAGCCCCAGCATTTT. Translating gives CASSSTGFENGQPQHF.

This clone appeared a few times. This chain uses TRBV4-1 with TRBJ2-5; D remains unclear. Trimming pared 3 bases from V and 2 bases from J, leaving 16 bases between. CDR1 is MGHRA, CDR2 YSYEKL, per germline. The CDR3 consists of 16 residues. The DNA for the CDR3 is TGCGCCAGCAGCCACCTCCAGGTTGGTGGGCAAGAGACCCAGTACTTC. It translates to CASSHLQVGGQETQYF.

The V call is TRBV10-2, the J call TRBJ2-3, with 7 positions matching TRBD1. The V segment lost 6 bases and the J segment 1 base; nucleotides outside the gene matches: 7. The germline V gene has CDR1 WSHSY and CDR2 SAAADI. The CDR3 runs to 15 residues. CDR3 nucleotides: TGCGCCAGCAGCGCGAGAGGGACAGGCACAGATACGCAGTATTTT. It yields the protein CASSARGTGTDTQYF.